This TCR beta chain was obtained from a study of Ad26.COV2.S vaccination and SARS-CoV-2 variants. Whole-study findings and limits: Analyses of TCR breadth and depth may have underestimated total T cell responses.

The CDR3 has 15 amino acids. The V gene's germline CDR1 is KGHSH and CDR2 LQKENI. Trimming removed 2 bases at V and 3 bases at J, with 11 bases between. The assay was immunoSEQ multiplex PCR, and TCRdb's table has in-frame clones only and misses some. The data show under 500,000 clones, with around 92% seen just once and about 1.7% held by the top ten. A word on this clone: What it binds is not known.

The treatment was: roughly 20 received Ad26.COV2.S at low or high dose, single or two shots; 5 received placebo; per-sample allocation not given. Samples analyzed were those drawn on day 63 after the first vaccine or placebo injection. This Boston cohort included adults aged 18-55 years. The material sequenced was peripheral blood, taken in a trial of Ad26.COV2.S vaccine versus placebo. The chain links TRBV18 to TRBJ2-1, with D perhaps matching TRBD1 (6 bases). This TCR was sampled from a person aged 18-60 years who received the Ad26.COV2.S COVID-19 vaccine or a placebo. CDR3 in amino acids: CASSPDSRGYNEQFF. The CDR3 nucleotides are TGTGCCAGCTCACCAGATTCCAGGGGCTACAATGAGCAGTTCTTC.